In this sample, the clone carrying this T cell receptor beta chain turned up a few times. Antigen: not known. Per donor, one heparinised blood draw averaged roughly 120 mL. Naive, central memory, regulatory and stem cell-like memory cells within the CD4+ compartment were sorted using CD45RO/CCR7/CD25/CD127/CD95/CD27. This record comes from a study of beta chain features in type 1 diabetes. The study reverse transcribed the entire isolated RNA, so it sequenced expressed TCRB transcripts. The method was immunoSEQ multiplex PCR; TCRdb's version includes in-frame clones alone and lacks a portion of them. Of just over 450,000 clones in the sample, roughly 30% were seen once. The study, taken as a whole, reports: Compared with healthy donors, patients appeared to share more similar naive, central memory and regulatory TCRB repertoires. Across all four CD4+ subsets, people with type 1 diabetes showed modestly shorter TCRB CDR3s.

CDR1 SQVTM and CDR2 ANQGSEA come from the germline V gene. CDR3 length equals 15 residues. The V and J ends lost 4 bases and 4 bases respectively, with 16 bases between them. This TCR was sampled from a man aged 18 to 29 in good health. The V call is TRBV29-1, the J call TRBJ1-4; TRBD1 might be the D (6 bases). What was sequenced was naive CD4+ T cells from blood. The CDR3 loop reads CSVVPGAGVNEKLFF. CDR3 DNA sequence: TGCAGCGTTGTACCGGGGGCTGGGGTTAATGAAAAACTGTTTTTT. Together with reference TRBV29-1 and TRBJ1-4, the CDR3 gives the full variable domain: SAVISQKPSRDICQRGTSLTIQCQVDSQVTMMFWYRQQPGQSLTLIATANQGSEATYESGFVIDKFPISRPNLTFSTLTVSNMSPEDSSIYLCSVVPGAGVNEKLFFGSGTQLSVL.